The T cell receptor (beta chain) described here comes from a study of T cell repertoires in cytomegalovirus infection. As for the study in general: CMV infection and matching HLA type were both indicated by public TCR beta signatures. Study results and limitations: Of the TCR beta families, the public ones yielded a cumulative frequency that identified carriers of CMV plus the relevant HLA. It was HLA-C-restricted CMV-specific TCR beta clonotypes that dominated the response ex vivo.

TCRdb re-called the reads through MiXCR, storing one row per CDR3 protein. Here the sample spans 500,000 to 600,000 distinct CDR3 sequences, about 17% being singletons. This clonotype was recorded a few times. Its cognate antigen is unknown. Germline V lookup: CDR1 SGHRS, CDR2 YFSETQ. The ends were cut back, 4 bases at V and 2 bases at J, with 12 bases in the middle. The CDR3 is 15 amino acids. Sample: CD8+ T cells from PBMCs. This clonotype originated in a human donor in good health (CMV status not recorded). Some clones in this sample may be carry-over from other donors' samples. The chain employs TRBV5-1 and TRBJ1-4, with a weak D call TRBD1 (5 bases). In DNA, the CDR3 is TGCGCCAGCAGCCCCAGAGGGGTGACTAATGAAAAACTGTTTTTT. Protein: CASSPRGVTNEKLFF.